Below, 25 T cell receptor beta chains from the same sample are listed, as sequenced in a study of cytomegalovirus exposure and HLA in healthy donors. Primers included in the PCR were 60 Vbeta and 13 Jbeta primers. Clones were sequenced by immunoSEQ multiplex PCR, and TCRdb holds only the in-frame ones, with some missing. The sample comprises 100,000 to 150,000 clones, 83% of which are singletons, and around 3.5% rests with the top ten. Source material: PBMCs. These receptors all come from a woman aged 40 to 50 in good health and CMV-seropositive.

The chain has TRBV11-3 and TRBJ2-7; the D is unclear. The CDR3 runs 14 residues. Deletions cut 2 bases from V and 1 base from J, with 9 bases between. Germline loops: CDR1 SGHNT, CDR2 YENEEA. The CDR3 sequence: CASSLLGASYEQYF. The CDR3 DNA follows: TGTGCCAGCAGCTTACTTGGAGCGTCCTACGAGCAGTACTTC.

The V gene is TRBV6-5, the J gene TRBJ2-5; D gene uncertain. This CDR3 region has 13 residues. V lost 2 bases to trimming and J lost 2 bases, with 6 bases between them. Germline CDR1 and CDR2: MNHEY and SVGAGI. In nucleotides, the CDR3 is TGTGCCAGCAGTTACGGCGGTCAAGAGACCCAGTACTTC. It encodes CASSYGGQETQYF.

The rearrangement links TRBV5-1 to TRBJ2-1; possibly TRBD2 for D (6 bases). Trimming took off 0 bases at V and 4 bases at J, with 11 bases between the two ends. The CDR3 loop spans 15 amino acids. Germline V gives CDR1 SGHRS, CDR2 YFSETQ. This CDR3 reads CASSLVSGGYNEQFF. The CDR3 nucleotides are TGCGCCAGCAGCTTGGTTAGCGGAGGATACAATGAGCAGTTCTTC.

The rearrangement uses TRBV5-1 and TRBJ2-7; D is unresolved. Germline V lookup: CDR1 SGHRS, CDR2 YFSETQ. V was cut by 0 bases and J by 5 bases, with 12 bases left in between. The CDR3 runs to 14 residues. DNA of the CDR3: TGCGCCAGCAGCTTGGCGCAGCGCTGGGACGAGCAGTACTTC. Protein product: CASSLAQRWDEQYF.

The chain recombines TRBV13 with TRBJ2-3, with a weak D call TRBD2 (6 bases). Germline CDR1 is PRHDT and CDR2 is FYEKMQ (reference sequence). This CDR3 comprises 16 residues. The V end lost 5 bases, the J end lost 0 bases, and 15 bases lay between the germline ends. The CDR3 DNA reads TGTGCCAGCAGCCGCAGGCTGGGACTCAGCACAGATACGCAGTATTTT. Its translation: CASSRRLGLSTDTQYF.

The V gene is TRBV6-5, the J gene TRBJ1-2; 10 bases line up with TRBD1. Germline V gene data show CDR1 as MNHEY and CDR2 as SVGAGI. This CDR3 has 15 residues. Trimming removed 2 bases from V and 3 bases from J; junction bases left unmatched: 3. The CDR3 reads CASSYGQGVYYGYTF. The CDR3 DNA is TGTGCCAGCAGTTACGGACAGGGGGTTTACTATGGCTACACCTTC.

This clone was seen just once. This chain's CDR3 is CSVEASYGYTF. CDR3 sequence (DNA): TGCAGCGTTGAAGCCTCCTATGGCTACACCTTC. The chain joins TRBV29-1 to TRBJ1-2; D remains ambiguous. Deletions cut 1 base from V and 4 bases from J, with 4 bases between. The V gene's germline CDR1 is SQVTM and CDR2 ANQGSEA. CDR3 size: 11 residues.

The table lists this clone with a few counts. This chain joins TRBV11-1 and TRBJ1-5; TRBD1 matches 9 bases. The germline V gene has CDR1 SGHAT and CDR2 FQDESV (reference sequence). The CDR3 consists of 16 residues. Trimming removed 3 bases from V and 7 bases from J; junction bases left unmatched: 10. CDR3: CASSFMDRGLSQPQHF. The CDR3 DNA follows: TGTGCCAGCAGCTTTATGGACAGGGGTCTCTCCCAGCCCCAGCATTTT.

In DNA form, the CDR3 reads TGTGCCAGCAGTCCCCGCGCTAGCGGGAGCTACGAGCAGTACTTC. Translating gives CASSPRASGSYEQYF. V gene TRBV27 combines with J gene TRBJ2-7, with TRBD2 identical over 10 bases. The J segment lost 3 bases and the V segment lost 5 bases, leaving 7 bases of the junction unmatched. Germline V gene data show CDR1 as MNHEY and CDR2 as SMNVEV (reference sequence). The CDR3 is 15 amino acids.

Only a few counts were recorded for this clone. The chain couples TRBV19 to TRBJ2-5; possibly TRBD1 for D (5 bases). CDR1 is LNHDA, CDR2 SQIVND, per germline (reference sequence). Trimming shortened V by 0 bases and J by 4 bases, and 12 bases separated the two germline ends. CDR3 length: 15 amino acids. The CDR3 protein is CASSIDVNRRETQYF. CDR3 DNA sequence: TGTGCCAGTAGTATAGATGTAAACAGGAGAGAGACCCAGTACTTC.

The chain joins TRBV12-5 to TRBJ2-1, with D maybe TRBD2 (5 bases). CDR1 and CDR2 (germline): LGHNT, FRNRAP. This CDR3 is built from 14 residues. V was trimmed by 3 bases and J by 1 base, leaving 7 bases between them. CDR3 loop: CASGLGGSYNEQFF. CDR3 DNA: TGTGCTAGTGGTTTAGGCGGGTCCTACAATGAGCAGTTCTTC. The full variable domain, its missing parts supplied by reference TRBV12-5 and TRBJ2-1, is DARVTQTPRHKVTEMGQEVTMRCQPILGHNTVFWYRQTMMQGLELLAYFRNRAPLDDSGMPKDRFSAEMPDATLATLKIQPSEPRDSAVYFCASGLGGSYNEQFFGPGTRLTVL.

V and J are TRBV5-1 and TRBJ1-3; D not resolved. Germline V gene sequence: CDR1 SGHRS, CDR2 YFSETQ. The CDR3 length is 15 residues. V shed 4 bases and J shed 0 bases, with 11 bases lying between them. CDR3 in amino acids: CASSEGINSGNTIYF. The CDR3 DNA sequence: TGCGCCAGCAGCGAGGGAATAAACTCTGGAAACACCATATATTTT.

V gene TRBV5-1 combines with J gene TRBJ1-1; 7 bases align to TRBD1. The CDR3 extends over 14 amino acids. Germline assignment: CDR1 SGHRS and CDR2 YFSETQ. The ends lost 0 bases at V and 5 bases at J; junction bases unmatched: 4. CDR3 coding DNA: TGCGCCAGCAGCTTGGGGGTCAGGGGGACTGAAGCTTTCTTT. Translation: CASSLGVRGTEAFF.

This sequence joins TRBV9 and TRBJ2-2, with D possibly TRBD2 on 5 matching bases. The germline gives CDR1 SGDLS, CDR2 YYNGEE. V lost 0 bases and J lost 7, with 19 bases in between. The CDR3 is 17 amino acids. In DNA form, the CDR3 reads TGTGCCAGCAGCGTAGAACTTAATACTAGGAATGGCGGGGAGCTGTTTTTT. Its translation is CASSVELNTRNGGELFF.

In regard to this clone: As the CDR3 is not closed by the conserved phenylalanine or tryptophan, this likely results from a read error. The DNA is omitted, as the CDR3 cannot be located on it reliably, and the CDR3 follows TCRdb's listing. The chain uses TRBV6-4 and TRBJ1-4; TRBD1 is taken as the D call from the table, unchecked against the DNA. Germline CDR1 reads MRHNA; CDR2 reads SNTAGT. The CDR3 comprises 12 residues, both ends counted. The chain's CDR3 is CASSDPSRALFY.

V usage is TRBV4-3 and J usage is TRBJ2-7, with D possibly matching TRBD2 (7 bases). The germline V gene encodes CDR1 LGHNA and CDR2 YSLEER. Trimming pared 4 bases from V and 6 bases from J, leaving 13 bases between. This CDR3 spans 13 amino acids. CDR3 sequence reads: CASSPRGAGEQYF. The CDR3 DNA reads as TGCGCCAGCAGCCCACGGGGGGCGGGCGAGCAGTACTTC.

The chain links TRBV9 to TRBJ2-3; 8 bases map to TRBD2. Germline CDR1 SGDLS, CDR2 YYNGEE. This CDR3 contains 16 residues. V shed 7 bases and J 3 bases; nucleotides not matched to a gene: 13. CDR3 in amino acids: CASGITGRVETDTQYF. In nucleotides, the CDR3 is TGTGCCAGCGGAATAACCGGGAGGGTGGAGACAGATACGCAGTATTTT.

The chain uses TRBV15 and TRBJ2-7; TRBD1 agrees at 7 bases. The J segment lost 2 bases and the V segment lost 0 bases, leaving 10 bases of the junction unmatched. This CDR3 has 17 amino acids. Germline V CDR1 and CDR2: LNHNV, YYDKDF (reference sequence). CDR3 nucleotide sequence: TGTGCCACCAGCAGAGATAATAAACAGGGGTTCCCCTACGAGCAGTACTTC. Amino acid sequence: CATSRDNKQGFPYEQYF.

The chain is built from TRBV5-6 and TRBJ2-7; the match to TRBD1 covers 8 bases. Germline V gene lookup returns CDR1 SGHDT and CDR2 YYEEEE. V gave up 5 bases and J gave up 3 bases; unmatched junction bases: 4. The length of the CDR3 is 13 residues. CDR3 in DNA: TGTGCCAGCAGGGGGACAGGATACTACGAGCAGTACTTC. It codes for CASRGTGYYEQYF.

The rearrangement joins TRBV19 to TRBJ2-3; TRBD2 aligns across 8 bases. V was clipped by 4 bases and J by 1 base; unmatched bases: 4. Germline values: CDR1 LNHDA, CDR2 SQIVND (reference sequence). This CDR3 has 15 amino acids. Written as DNA, the CDR3 is TGTGCCAGTAGTAACCCGGGACTAGGCACAGATACGCAGTATTTT. Translating gives CASSNPGLGTDTQYF. The whole variable domain, remainder taken from reference TRBV19 and TRBJ2-3, is DGGITQSPKYLFRKEGQNVTLSCEQNLNHDAMYWYRQDPGQGLRLIYYSQIVNDFQKGDIAEGYSVSREKKESFPLTVTSAQKNPTAFYLCASSNPGLGTDTQYFGPGTRLTVL.

This rearrangement joins TRBV4-2 to TRBJ2-2; TRBD2 matches 11 bases. Per germline, CDR1 LGHNA and CDR2 YNFKEQ. The CDR3 contains 18 residues. The J segment lost 6 bases and the V segment lost 3 bases, leaving 12 bases of the junction unmatched. In DNA, the CDR3 is TGTGCCAGCAGCCAGCGGACTAGCGGGTTACTCGGCGCCGGGGAGCTGTTTTTT. This codes for CASSQRTSGLLGAGELFF.

CDR3: CASSSLGGWKGDEKLFF. The CDR3 DNA reads as TGTGCCAGCAGCTCCCTTGGAGGGTGGAAGGGTGATGAAAAACTGTTTTTT. V usage is TRBV5-5 and J usage is TRBJ1-4; D remains ambiguous. V dropped 3 bases and J dropped 6 bases, with 21 bases sitting between them. From germline, CDR1 is SGHKS and CDR2 YYEKEE (reference sequence). This CDR3 is 17 amino acids long.

This clone has a single count. The chain employs TRBV25-1 and TRBJ1-1; D is unresolved. The V gene's germline CDR1 is MGHDK and CDR2 SYGVNS. Deletions cut 0 bases from V and 5 bases from J, with 16 bases between. This CDR3 comprises 16 residues. The chain's CDR3 is CASSEYGGAFPTEAFF. The CDR3 bases are TGTGCCAGCAGTGAATATGGCGGAGCGTTCCCGACTGAAGCTTTCTTT.

The V and J genes are TRBV2 and TRBJ2-2; the D is unclear. The V end was cut by 4 bases, the J end by 4 bases, with 16 bases between. Germline V gives CDR1 SNHLY, CDR2 FYNNEI. The CDR3 covers 16 residues. CDR3 sequence: CASSVPGPTVTGELFF. The CDR3 DNA follows: TGTGCCAGCAGTGTCCCTGGGCCGACGGTCACCGGGGAGCTGTTTTTT. The entire variable domain, with the rest obtained from reference TRBV2 and TRBJ2-2, is as follows: EPEVTQTPSHQVTQMGQEVILRCVPISNHLYFYWYRQILGQKVEFLVSFYNNEISEKSEIFDDQFSVERPDGSNFTLKIRSTKLEDSAMYFCASSVPGPTVTGELFFGEGSRLTVL.

V and J are TRBV7-3 and TRBJ2-2, with 12 bases aligning to TRBD1. The CDR3 is 16 amino acids. Germline V gene data show CDR1 as SGHTA and CDR2 as FQGTGA. Unmatched junction bases numbered 4, after V lost 2 bases and J lost 6 bases. In DNA form, the CDR3 reads TGTGCCAGCAGCTTAGTGGGACAGGGGGCGCCCGGGGAGCTGTTTTTT. It translates to CASSLVGQGAPGELFF.